This T cell receptor (beta chain) was identified during a study of blood T cell repertoires in COVID-19. Study overall: In each case, the material was cDNA or gDNA derived from T cells, B-cell-depleted T cells, or PBMCs.

The J segment lost 2 bases and the V segment lost 1 base, leaving 7 bases of the junction unmatched. Looked up from germline, CDR1 is MGHRA and CDR2 is YSYEKL. There are 17 residues in the CDR3. Only in-frame clones appear in the TCRdb table, and some are missing; sequencing was by immunoSEQ multiplex PCR. Of some 130,000 clones listed, roughly 86% are singletons. Enrolled during active infection, Seattle patients were then followed longitudinally. The TCR was taken from a woman aged 70 to 79 with COVID-19, enrolled during active disease. Sequences were obtained from peripheral blood. V is TRBV4-1 and J is TRBJ2-3; 9 bases match TRBD2. The CDR3 sequence: CASSQAAGGPYTDTQYF. The CDR3, as DNA: TGCGCCAGCAGCCAAGCGGCGGGGGGGCCGTACACAGATACGCAGTATTTT.